The clone carrying this T cell receptor beta chain was observed a few times. As yet, its antigen is unknown. After removal of 0 bases from V and 4 bases from J, the junction contained 7 bases not matched to a gene. The CDR3 length is 16 residues. CDR1 and CDR2 (germline): SGHNT, YYREEE (reference sequence). These data are taken from a study of shared clonotypes between healthy human individuals. Regarding the study as a whole: Among donors, the sharing of clonotypes was expected to be influenced by sequencing depth.

Some 30,000 T cell genomes, or approximately 200 ng DNA, went into the sorted-subset replicate PCRs. Generated by immunoSEQ multiplex PCR, the TCRdb table keeps only in-frame clones and is missing some. The sample yields 950,000 to 1,300,000 clones, 60% to 80% seen once. Sample: memory CD4+ T cells sorted from blood. Subset reported: CD45RA-negative fraction. J is TRBJ1-2 and V is TRBV5-4; 9 bases match TRBD1. The source is a man between 18 and 35 years old in good health. The CDR3 region is CASSLGSGQGLYGYTF. Here the CDR3 DNA reads TGTGCCAGCAGCTTGGGTTCCGGACAGGGGCTCTATGGCTACACCTTC.